This T cell receptor (beta chain) derives from a study of TIL therapy for anti-PD-1-resistant metastatic lung cancer (dated by TCRdb to the early 2020s). With respect to the entire study: Tumors were harvested prior to any PD-1/PD-L1 blockade, after which nivolumab was administered to patients, and lymphodepletion, expanded TIL infusion and IL-2 were given to patients who progressed. Tumor and peripheral blood T cell receptor beta sequencing was used to track clonotypes across tumor, expanded TIL product and serial blood samples. The cohort was composed predominantly of lung adenocarcinoma, with several EGFR-mutant and two ALK-rearranged tumors included, and half of patients were identified as current or former smokers. Across the cohort, whole-exome sequencing showed a median non-synonymous tumor mutation burden of roughly 1.5 mutations per megabase. Enrolled patients had a median age of around 50 years (range about 38-85) and a median tumor PD-L1 proportion score of around 6%.

TCR beta CDR3 regions were amplified from genomic DNA by bias-controlled multiplex PCR with the immunoSEQ v3 hsTCRB kit. An Illumina NextSeq 500 was used to sequence the TCR libraries, reaching 1.5 million to 2 million read pairs at survey level or about 4.5-6.5 million at deep level. Turning to the authors' computational methods: V, D and J genes were assigned, non-productive sequences were removed, and clonality was reported by immunoSEQ Analyzer software. Repertoires were compared by productive Simpson clonality and by the Morisita overlap index of productive TRB rearrangements between infused TIL and blood. For each clone in blood, the absolute clonotype count was estimated by multiplying the lymphocyte count by the CD3+ fraction and by the clone's productive frequency. TCRdb stores this immuneACCESS table with in-frame sequences only. Part of the clones is absent; in the studies checked, under half of the shortfall reflects unresolved V genes, and no reason is known for the rest. For V, J and clone size, that table is used; D and trimming come from the DNA. Present in this sample are about 19,000 clones, nearly 80% of which were seen just once. The top ten clones comprise around 7% of the sample.

Summary of the overall study and its limitations: The study protocol defined all tumor marker inferences as exploratory. The cohort was highly selected, with more treatment-naive, never-smoker and oncogene-addicted patients than typical, limiting generalizability. The baseline peripheral repertoire was partially replaced by infused TIL clonotypes, which then decayed over months, and no apparent association between persistence and response was found.

Turning to this clone: No cognate antigen has been identified for it. Per-base qualities were not stored, and no clone one base away is much larger.

From the cysteine up to the phenylalanine, the CDR3 has a length of 15 residues. Solely the CDR3 DNA is kept, with 45 bases framed from the first base. CDR1 and CDR2, looked up from the germline V gene, are MRHNA and SNTAGT. Relative to germline, V is 6 bases shorter and J is 2 bases shorter, with 15 bases between their ends. The time point label for this specimen denotes: pre-treatment sample, taken before nivolumab and TIL therapy. Adults with stage 4 NSCLC were enrolled from late 2017 to early 2020 in a dual-center phase I trial. The samples were obtained from a phase I trial that was single-arm and open-label and tested tumor-infiltrating lymphocyte therapy combined with nivolumab in advanced non-small cell lung cancer. Blood mononuclear cells were isolated from EDTA tubes by Ficoll gradient and were snap-frozen as pellets, and DNA was extracted with a Qiagen mini-prep kit.

Rearrangement joined TRBV6-4 to TRBJ2-3, with the D gene possibly TRBD1 or TRBD2, each one fitting 5 bases. The sequences come from blood, collected at baseline. The TCR sequence derives from a person aged 25 to 85 with non-small cell lung cancer. The CDR3 reads CASSGNRDPTDTQYF. The DNA sequence is as follows: TGTGCCAGCAGCGGAAATCGGGACCCCACAGATACGCAGTATTTT.